This T cell receptor (beta chain) originates from a study of blood T cell repertoires in COVID-19. Study background: From T cells, B-cell-depleted T cells, or PBMCs came the material, which was cDNA or gDNA.

CDR3 length: 12 amino acids. Germline V gene lookup returns CDR1 SGHTA and CDR2 FQGNSA. The germline V and J ends were trimmed by 4 bases and 4 bases, with 8 bases remaining between them. Categorization into cohorts depended on clinical history that participants reported. The method was immunoSEQ multiplex PCR; TCRdb's version includes in-frame clones alone and lacks a portion of them. The repertoire consists of roughly 160,000 clones, with approximately 81% occurring once and the leading ten covering around 18%. The TCR comes from a man aged 60-69 years who had recovered from COVID-19. The chain has TRBV7-2 and TRBJ2-7; tentatively, D is TRBD1 (5 bases). The sequenced sample consisted of PBMCs or T cells enriched from blood (not recorded which). Here the CDR3 reads CASSWTPYEQYF. The CDR3 DNA reads as TGTGCCAGCAGCTGGACACCGTACGAGCAGTACTTC.